The 10 T cell receptor beta chains below come from one sample, sequenced in a study of Ad26.COV2.S vaccination and SARS-CoV-2 variants. Noted treatment: roughly 20 received Ad26.COV2.S at low or high dose, single or two shots; roughly five received placebo; per-sample allocation not given. Collection of samples fell on day 63 after the first vaccine or placebo injection. Data came from immunoSEQ multiplex PCR; TCRdb stores just in-frame clones and leaves some out. The table lists a few hundred thousand clones, roughly 87% of them singletons. The sample here was peripheral blood, taken in a trial of Ad26.COV2.S vaccine versus placebo. The receptors were sampled from a person between 18 and 65 years old who received the Ad26.COV2.S COVID-19 vaccine or a placebo.

V is TRBV27 and J is TRBJ2-1, with a possible D match to TRBD2 (6 bases). The CDR3 has 16 residues. Trimming pared 4 bases from V and 2 bases from J, leaving 15 bases between. From germline, CDR1 is MNHEY and CDR2 SMNVEV (reference sequence). As DNA, the CDR3 is TGTGCCAGCAGTTCGGGACTGGGTTTCGCCTACAATGAGCAGTTCTTC. It yields the protein CASSSGLGFAYNEQFF.

The rearrangement links TRBV24-1 to TRBJ2-1; 14 nucleotides match TRBD2. This CDR3 is 18 amino acids long. V trimming: 0 bases; J trimming: 9 bases; junction bases outside the gene matches: 9. Per germline, CDR1 KGHDR and CDR2 SFDVKD. CDR3 DNA sequence: TGTGCCACCAGTGATTTGCCAGGGACTAGCGGGAGAATCGGTGAGCAGTTCTTC. As protein: CATSDLPGTSGRIGEQFF.

In regard to this clone: The junction departs from germline at one end; a sequencing error may be responsible. The genes are TRBV4-3 and TRBJ1-5; maybe TRBD1 (6 bases). This CDR3 has 18 amino acids. The V gene's germline CDR1 is LGHNA and CDR2 YSLEER. The CDR3 protein is CTSSQEEITDSSNQPQHF. The CDR3 DNA is TGCACCAGCAGCCAAGAAGAGATAACGGACAGTAGCAATCAGCCCCAGCATTTT.

This chain joins TRBV7-8 and TRBJ2-7; 12 bases match TRBD1. The germline gives CDR1 SGHVS, CDR2 FQNEAQ. V shed 5 bases and J 0 bases; nucleotides not matched to a gene: 11. CDR3 length: 18 residues. CDR3 sequence (DNA): TGTGCCAGCAGCCCCCCGGGACAGGGGGCTAGAAGCTCCTACGAGCAGTACTTC. Its translation: CASSPPGQGARSSYEQYF.

J is TRBJ2-1 and V is TRBV19, with TRBD2 matching over 9 bases. J was trimmed by 0 bases and V by 3 bases; bases with no gene match: 15. Germline lookup yields CDR1 LNHDA and CDR2 SQIVND (reference sequence). This CDR3 is 20 amino acids long. CDR3 residues: CASSIDPYGLASSSYNEQFF. The CDR3 nucleotides are TGTGCCAGTAGTATTGACCCCTACGGACTAGCGTCTAGCTCCTACAATGAGCAGTTCTTC.

The V gene is TRBV11-2, the J gene TRBJ2-3; TRBD2 matches at 9 bases. The germline V gene encodes CDR1 SGHAT and CDR2 FQNNGV. This CDR3 comprises 16 residues. The J segment lost 2 bases and the V segment lost 1 base, leaving 4 bases of the junction unmatched. The CDR3 sequence is CASSLVAGGDTDTQYF. As DNA, the CDR3 is TGTGCCAGCAGCTTAGTGGCGGGAGGGGACACAGATACGCAGTATTTT.

This clone was detected once. V and J are TRBV7-2 and TRBJ2-4; 10 positions agree with TRBD2. Looked up from germline, CDR1 is SGHTA and CDR2 is FQGNSA. The CDR3 covers 14 residues. After removal of 3 bases from V and 16 bases from J, the junction contained 12 bases not matched to a gene. The CDR3 spells CASSFPGLASRYYF. Written as DNA, the CDR3 is TGTGCCAGCAGCTTCCCGGGACTAGCGAGTCGGTATTACTTC.

This chain uses TRBV3-1 (or the pseudogene TRBV3-2) with TRBJ2-5; TRBD2 aligns across 7 bases. The CDR3 runs 13 residues. Trimming at V came to 3 bases and at J to 5 bases, leaving 3 bases not matched to a gene. Looked up from germline, CDR1 is LGHDT and CDR2 is YNNKEL (reference sequence). This chain's CDR3 is CASSHTSAETQYF. As DNA, the CDR3 is TGTGCCAGCAGCCATACTAGCGCGGAGACCCAGTACTTC.

This chain connects TRBV30 to TRBJ2-1; 9 bases are a match to TRBD2. The trim removed 0 bases at V and 9 bases at J, leaving 18 bases unmatched. Germline V gene sequence: CDR1 GTSNPN, CDR2 SVGIG (reference sequence). The CDR3 loop spans 18 amino acids. The CDR3 coding sequence is TGTGCCTGGAGTGTACGACTAGCGGAAGTCGCCCCGCGCGGTGAGCAGTTCTTC. Translation gives CAWSVRLAEVAPRGEQFF.

The rearrangement joins TRBV12-3 or TRBV12-4 to TRBJ1-6; D not certain. The germline V and J ends were trimmed by 4 bases and 7 bases, with 8 bases remaining between them. The CDR3 spans 13 residues. CDR3 residues: CASSSASNSPLHF. The CDR3 bases are TGTGCCAGCAGTTCGGCCAGCAATTCACCCCTCCACTTT.